Here is one T cell receptor (beta chain) with its context. One base away lies a much larger clone, so this may be a sequencing read error. The source material, RNA transcripts, was used to amplify TCR beta CDR3 regions. First-round RT-PCR with HTBI primers amplified the TCR CDR3 region. TCRdb reanalysed the multiplex PCR reads using MiXCR and keeps one entry per CDR3 protein. This sample has 450,000 to 650,000 distinct CDR3 sequences; about 20% occur once, and the top ten carry about a quarter. This entry belongs to a study of T cells in Graves' hyperthyroidism and ophthalmopathy. At the level of the study: Peripheral blood samples were taken at initial diagnosis, prior to any treatment.

Hyperthyroidism patients were newly diagnosed, had disease duration under 2 months, and were aged 18 to 65 years. Exclusions: uncontrolled infection, other autoimmune disease, pregnancy, lactation. The diagnoses drew upon clinical symptoms, serum thyroxine and TRAb, thyroid ultrasound and orbital computed tomography. Looked up from germline, CDR1 is MDHEN and CDR2 is SYDVKM. This CDR3 comprises 12 residues. This sequence joins TRBV28 and TRBJ1-5; tentative D call: TRBD1 (6 bases). The sequence was collected from a man aged 18 to 29 with Graves' hyperthyroidism. The sequencing sample was made of blood. The CDR3 is CASRGGGQPLHF. DNA of the CDR3: TGTGCCAGCAGAGGGGGTGGTCAGCCCCTGCATTTT.